This T cell receptor (beta chain) was sequenced in a study of CXCR3-negative and CXCR3-positive naive CD8 T cells (dated by TCRdb to about 2019). For context, the study as a whole: In total, about 135 million TRB reads were obtained, or roughly 1.5 +/- 0.3 million reads per library. Data from ten or so donors, pooled across two independent experiments, went into the diversity and physicochemical repertoire analyses. For the TRBV-TRBJ cluster analysis, the naive subsets came from 5 donors, while the memory cells came from 3 donors.

Sequencing relied on a NextSeq 550. The Human TCR Profiling Kit (MiLaboratory) was used to prepare UMI-labeled 5' RACE TRB cDNA libraries. The full amount of extracted RNA was used for cDNA synthesis, and the full amount of resulting cDNA was used for PCR amplification. Libraries were prepared in parallel using an identical number of PCR cycles. The study's own analysis went as follows. With a minimum of two reads required per UMI, MIGEC and MiXCR pulled out about 50,000 +/- 10,000 unique UMI-labeled TRB cDNA molecules from each library. On average, each library contained about 40,000 +/- 10,000 functional in-frame TRB CDR3 nucleotide clonotypes without stop codons. Diversity metrics, including normalized Shannon-Wiener and Chao1, were computed in VDJtools after downsampling to 5000 UMI-labeled TRB molecules per sample. Clonotype-size-weighted physicochemical properties of the central five CDR3 residues (interaction energy, strength, volume and Kidera factor 4) were computed in VDJtools. With the reads reprocessed by TCRdb, a single entry stands for each CDR3 protein sequence and no DNA is reported. Clone size and V and J calls follow TCRdb, not the original study. The data table for this sample lists 100,000 to 150,000 distinct CDR3 sequences. Nearly 0.5% of the sample is in the top ten clones.

The research as a whole found: Freshly isolated PBMCs were used for most assays because CXCR3 expression went down partially after cryopreservation. Repertoire diversity was comparably high in both naive subsets but much lower in memory CD8+ T cells. TRB CDR3s from CXCR3-positive naive cells showed higher hydrophobicity (lower Kidera factor 4), lower energy, and higher strength and volume indices than CXCR3-negative naive cells. Within the same donor, TRBV-TRBJ usage looked similar between naive CXCR3-negative and CXCR3-positive cells, but memory cells had distinct patterns. Surface CD5, linked to self-reactivity in mice, was comparable between naive subsets; TCR interaction strength was therefore also inferred from TRB CDR3 physicochemical properties.

Each CD8+ T cell subset was flow-sorted in triplicate, with 300,000 cells per subset placed directly into RLT lysis buffer. Naive CD8+ T cells were defined stringently as CD45RO-CCR7+CD27+CD95- to exclude memory contaminants. Standard density gradient centrifugation was used to isolate peripheral blood mononuclear cells from buffy coats. A FACSAria III was used to flow-sort naive CD8+ T cells into CXCR3-negative and CXCR3-positive populations. Total RNA was extracted from sorted cells using an RNeasy Mini Kit. Based on the germline V gene, the CDR1 and CDR2 sequences are KGHSH and LQKENI. The CDR3, from cysteine to phenylalanine, totals 13 residues. DNA was not recorded. Of note for this clonotype: The specificity of this receptor is unknown.

This clonotype was obtained from a human donor in good health. Some clones in this sample may be carry-over from other donors' samples. The sequence joins TRBV18 to TRBJ2-7. The sequencing sample was made of naive CXCR3- CD8+ T cells from blood. Per the publication, the cell subset or site label means: CD45RO-CCR7+CD27+CD95- naive CD8+ T cells lacking CXCR3 (TNR3-). The CDR3 protein: CASSPVTYGEQYF.